This T cell receptor beta chain was captured by sequencing in a study of CD8 T cells in Susac syndrome. TCR beta sequencing covered blood CD8+ and CD4+ T cells. Isolation of CD8+ and CD4+ T cells was performed negatively, whereas enrichment of TEMRA cells was done by FACS. Study-level points and caveats: The authors acknowledged that their TCR sequencing and HLA analysis involved a relatively small number of individuals.

Note on this clonotype: Antigen: not known.

CDR3 length: 14 amino acids. Germline CDR1 and CDR2: SNHLY and FYNNEI. V lost 6 bases to trimming and J lost 4 bases, with 15 bases between them. After extraction with the RNeasy kit, roughly 0.5 to 1 ug of the RNA was reverse transcribed using random hexamers. TCRdb independently ran MiXCR on the immunoSEQ multiplex PCR reads; one entry per CDR3 protein. Altogether about 200,000 distinct CDR3 sequences are present, more than 85% being singletons, with the ten largest covering 0.082%. The chain has TRBV2 and TRBJ1-2; no clear D gene. Sequenced sample: CD4+ T cells from PBMCs. This TCR was sampled from a human donor with multiple sclerosis. The CDR3 DNA follows: TGTGCCAGCAGGGCCGGGGTTCCCACCTATGGCTACACCTTC. It specifies CASRAGVPTYGYTF. Drawing the rest from reference TRBV2 and TRBJ1-2, the complete variable domain is EPEVTQTPSHQVTQMGQEVILRCVPISNHLYFYWYRQILGQKVEFLVSFYNNEISEKSEIFDDQFSVERPDGSNFTLKIRSTKLEDSAMYFCASRAGVPTYGYTFGSGTRLTVV.